This record covers a single TCR beta chain. Its antigen is as yet unknown. Investigators isolated RNA and reverse transcribed it into cDNA to act as the sequencing template. The table came from immunoSEQ multiplex PCR; TCRdb's copy has only in-frame clones and leaves some out. Here the sample spans roughly 120,000 clones, approximately 52% being singletons. Treatment in this sample: oral pan-JAK inhibitor, 5-10 mg twice daily. This sample stems from a study of CD8+ T cells in alopecia areata. Study-wide findings and caveats: Among the 100 top clones, expanded CD8+ clones, like scalp clonality, were significantly decreased by tofacitinib. Clonality in lesional scalp, especially alopecia totalis/universalis, exceeded that of normal scalp.

This CDR3 contains 13 residues. V lost 1 base to trimming and J lost 0 bases, with 3 bases between them. Germline assignment: CDR1 SGHDT and CDR2 YYEEEE. The sequence came from a human donor with alopecia areata. Source: CD8+ T cells sorted from blood, taken at week 4, from a patient treated with tofacitinib. The chain links TRBV5-6 to TRBJ2-3; no clear D gene. The chain's CDR3 is CASSLPSTDTQYF. The CDR3 DNA follows: TGTGCCAGCAGCTTGCCAAGCACAGATACGCAGTATTTT.